The 10 T cell receptor beta chains below all came from one sample that was sequenced in a study of OX40 agonist ivuxolimab in advanced cancers. Receptor amplification or capture employed the immunoSEQ multiplex PCR assay. In TCRdb, the immuneACCESS table is reduced to in-frame sequences with V and J assigned. These tables do not hold every clone; where another copy was compared, an unresolved V gene accounts for under half, and the others remain unexplained. Counted in this sample were about 72,000 clones; 81% of them appeared once. The ten biggest clones cover 4.5% to 6% of the sample. The specimen was CD4+ or CD8+ T cells sorted from blood, collected in a trial of the OX40 agonist ivuxolimab. The source of these receptors is an adult with an advanced solid tumor such as melanoma, head and neck, liver or kidney cancer.

This clone was found once. The chain couples TRBV19 to TRBJ2-1; 12 positions agree with TRBD2. CDR3 size: 15 residues. V shed 5 bases and J 3 bases; nucleotides not matched to a gene: 2. CDR1 LNHDA and CDR2 SQIVND come from the germline V gene (reference sequence). CDR3 sequence: CASSSLAGGYNEQFF. DNA of the CDR3: TGTGCCAGTAGTTCACTAGCGGGGGGCTACAATGAGCAGTTCTTC. The whole variable domain, remainder taken from reference TRBV19 and TRBJ2-1, is DGGITQSPKYLFRKEGQNVTLSCEQNLNHDAMYWYRQDPGQGLRLIYYSQIVNDFQKGDIAEGYSVSREKKESFPLTVTSAQKNPTAFYLCASSSLAGGYNEQFFGPGTRLTVL.

The rearrangement joins TRBV6-5 to TRBJ2-1, with D possibly being TRBD2 (5 bases). The V end was cut by 5 bases, the J end by 7 bases, with 15 bases between. Looked up from germline, CDR1 is MNHEY and CDR2 is SVGAGI. The CDR3 is 14 residues long. The CDR3 region has the DNA TGTGCCAGCAGTGATCCCGGGGAGAGGAATGAGCAGTTCTTC. This gives the protein CASSDPGERNEQFF.

The chain recombines TRBV4-2 with TRBJ1-2; 7 bases align to TRBD1. This CDR3 contains 14 residues. CDR1 is LGHNA and CDR2 is YNFKEQ in the germline V gene. V gave up 5 bases and J gave up 2 bases; unmatched junction bases: 5. This CDR3 is CASSTGQPNYGYTF. CDR3 DNA sequence: TGTGCCAGCAGCACGGGACAGCCCAACTATGGCTACACCTTC.

About this clone: Distinct nucleotide sequences in the sample also encode this CDR3. This sequence joins TRBV5-6 and TRBJ2-1; a weak D match, TRBD2 (6 bases). The CDR3 has 18 amino acids. V was clipped by 1 base and J by 3 bases, with 20 bases between them. CDR1 SGHDT and CDR2 YYEEEE come from the germline V gene. CDR3 nucleotide sequence: TGTGCCAGCAGCTTGTCGCCGAGAGGGACTCGGGTCTACAATGAGCAGTTCTTC. Its translation: CASSLSPRGTRVYNEQFF.

The chain is built from TRBV9 and TRBJ1-2; 8 bases agree with TRBD1. V was pared by 3 bases and J by 5 bases, with 9 bases of the junction left unmatched. Per the germline V gene, CDR1 is SGDLS and CDR2 is YYNGEE. The CDR3 is made up of 15 amino acids. The DNA for the CDR3 is TGTGCCAGCAGCGCGCGCCAACAGGGGGTTTATGGCTACACCTTC. This codes for CASSARQQGVYGYTF.

In this sample, this clone turned up a few times. The chain combines TRBV6-4 with TRBJ2-3, with TRBD2 matching 11 bases. CDR1 MRHNA and CDR2 SNTAGT come from the germline V gene. The J segment lost 4 bases and the V segment lost 3 bases, leaving 0 bases of the junction unmatched. This CDR3 is built from 14 residues. DNA for the CDR3: TGTGCCAGCAGTGAACTAGCGGGAGCAGATACGCAGTATTTT. Protein product: CASSELAGADTQYF.

This rearrangement joins TRBV5-6 to TRBJ1-2; D is unresolved. Per the germline V gene, CDR1 is SGHDT and CDR2 is YYEEEE. V was cut by 2 bases and J by 7 bases, with 9 bases left in between. The CDR3 runs 12 residues. CDR3 in amino acids: CASSFVVSGYTF. The CDR3 DNA is TGTGCCAGCAGCTTTGTGGTGTCTGGCTACACCTTC.

This clone was observed a few times. The chain links TRBV28 to TRBJ2-5, with 9 bases identical to TRBD2. This CDR3 comprises 15 residues. With V trimmed by 11 bases and J by 3 bases, 13 bases remained unmatched. Germline V lookup: CDR1 MDHEN, CDR2 SYDVKM. CDR3 loop: CASTPASGAKETQYF. Written as DNA, the CDR3 is TGTGCCTCAACCCCGGCTAGCGGGGCTAAAGAGACCCAGTACTTC. The whole variable domain, remainder taken from reference TRBV28 and TRBJ2-5, is DVKVTQSSRYLVKRTGEKVFLECVQDMDHENMFWYRQDPGLGLRLIYFSYDVKMKEKGDIPEGYSVSREKKERFSLILESASTNQTSMYLCASTPASGAKETQYFGPGTRLLVL.

This rearrangement joins TRBV6-6 to TRBJ1-4, with no clear D. V dropped 5 bases and J dropped 15 bases, with 13 bases sitting between them. The CDR3 has 11 residues. Germline-derived CDR1 and CDR2 are MNHNY and SVGAGI (reference sequence). The CDR3 loop reads CASSPTRELFF. The CDR3 DNA sequence: TGTGCCAGCAGTCCCACGAGGGAATTGTTTTTT.

The gene calls are TRBV4-1 and TRBJ1-2, with D maybe TRBD1 (6 bases). The V end was cut by 6 bases, the J end by 2 bases, with 16 bases between. In germline, CDR1 is MGHRA, CDR2 YSYEKL. CDR3 size: 15 residues. In DNA, the CDR3 is TGCGCCAGCAGACGAACACCCGACAGGAACTATGGCTACACCTTC. Translated, it gives CASRRTPDRNYGYTF.